The text below deals with one T cell receptor (beta chain). Its antigen is not identified. These data come from a study of cytomegalovirus exposure and HLA in healthy donors. Study results and limitations: Later analysis suggested most CMV-associated TCR beta chains were HLA-restricted. A later analysis found TCR association rates differed by HLA locus, highest for DRB1 and lowest for HLA-C. Accounts indicate the classifier identified cytomegalovirus status with strong specificity and sensitivity. Presence/absence analyses treated sequencing depth as roughly uniform across donors.

The primer mix had 60 Vbeta and 13 Jbeta primers. TCRdb keeps only in-frame clones here, not all; method: immunoSEQ multiplex PCR. The repertoire holds 150,000 to 180,000 clones, over 65% seen once, with around 2.3% in the top ten. Germline V gene lookup returns CDR1 SGHVS and CDR2 FQNEAQ. V was shortened by 5 bases and J by 6 bases, with 20 bases between the two germline ends. This CDR3 is 15 amino acids long. Sequencing input: PBMCs. The receptor's source is a young man in good health and CMV-seronegative. The rearrangement joins TRBV7-8 to TRBJ2-7; D not resolved. CDR3 nucleotides: TGTGCCAGCAGCCCCTCCCGTTTGGTAGTGAGCGAGCAGTACTTC. Its translation is CASSPSRLVVSEQYF.